This T cell receptor beta chain comes out of a study of blood T cell repertoires in COVID-19. Study overall: Collection of acute and convalescent COVID-19 samples took place in the United States, Italy and Spain. PBMCs, B-cell-depleted T cells, or T cells were the source of the cDNA or gDNA that made up the material.

In the source study's methods: Reference gene primer amplification gave estimated nucleated cell counts. The repertoire was sequenced with immunoSEQ multiplex PCR; TCRdb's copy has only in-frame clones and lacks some. From that table come the V and J calls and clone size; the DNA was used to work out D and trimming. The sample has around 110,000 clones, approximately 90% seen once. With V trimmed by 2 bases and J by 6 bases, 10 bases remained unmatched. CDR1 is SNHLY, CDR2 FYNNEI, per germline. This CDR3 spans 17 amino acids. V gene TRBV2 combines with J gene TRBJ1-6; 7 nucleotides align to TRBD1. The TCR originated in a human donor with active COVID-19. The donor label of this sample is uncertain. Sequenced material: peripheral blood. In nucleotides, the CDR3 is TGTGCCAGCAGTGAACGACAGGGTTCCCTCATTAATTCACCCCTCCACTTT. Translating gives CASSERQGSLINSPLHF.